This T cell receptor (beta chain) was found in a study of cytomegalovirus exposure and HLA in healthy donors. Study-wide background: One earlier analysis, a look at roughly 180 million T cells, found fewer than 140 million unique TCR beta sequences.

Trimming cost V 0 bases and J 9 bases; bases outside gene matches: 6. The germline V gene has CDR1 SGHRS and CDR2 YFSETQ. This CDR3 region has 15 residues. The PCR had 60 Vbeta and 13 Jbeta primers. Measured with immunoSEQ multiplex PCR; TCRdb has only the in-frame clones, and not every one. This table holds approximately 150,000 clones, about three fifths found once. Sequences were obtained from PBMCs. The source is a woman in her 30s in good health and CMV-seropositive. The V and J genes are TRBV5-1 and TRBJ1-4; 9 bases map to TRBD1. The CDR3 sequence is CASSLGAGTGQKLFF. The CDR3 DNA reads as TGCGCCAGCAGCTTGGGGGCCGGGACAGGGCAAAAACTGTTTTTT. Complete variable domain (other parts from reference TRBV5-1 and TRBJ1-4): KAGVTQTPRYLIKTRGQQVTLSCSPISGHRSVSWYQQTPGQGLQFLFEYFSETQRNKGNFPGRFSGRQFSNSRSEMNVSTLELGDSALYLCASSLGAGTGQKLFFGSGTQLSVL.